This T cell receptor beta chain was observed in a study of prognosis after radiotherapy for stage I lung cancer. Two-round multiplex PCR, the amplification method, yielded TCR beta CDR3 from genomic DNA. First-round PCR employed TRBV- and TRBJ-specific primers for each gene. In TCRdb, the multiplex PCR reads were re-called with MiXCR into one record per CDR3 protein. The table has around 13,000 distinct CDR3 sequences, 43% seen once; the top ten hold approximately 40%. The V gene lost 4 bases and the J gene lost 2 bases, with 9 bases spanning the gap. This CDR3 is 13 amino acids long. As for this clonotype: A far more abundant clone sits one base away, making this likely a read error.

The source of this sequence is a donor over 45 with non-small cell lung cancer. The V gene is TRBV12-3 or TRBV12-4, the J gene TRBJ2-7, with unresolved D. The sample in question was PBMCs, obtained before or after stereotactic body radiation therapy (not recorded which). CDR3 loop: CASSWKVTYEQYF. The CDR3, as DNA: TGTGCCAGCAGTTGGAAAGTCACCTACGAGCAGTACTTC.